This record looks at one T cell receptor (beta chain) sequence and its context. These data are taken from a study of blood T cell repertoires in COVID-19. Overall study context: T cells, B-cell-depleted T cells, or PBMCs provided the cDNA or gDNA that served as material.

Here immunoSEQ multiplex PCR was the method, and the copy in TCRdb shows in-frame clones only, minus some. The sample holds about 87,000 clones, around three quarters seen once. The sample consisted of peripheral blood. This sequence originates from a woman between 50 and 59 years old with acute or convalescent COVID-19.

The CDR3 DNA reads as TGTGCCAGCAGACGCGGGAGCGAGCAGTACTTC. Amino acid sequence: CASRRGSEQYF. The chain is built from TRBV6-5 and TRBJ2-7; the match to TRBD2 covers 7 bases. The CDR3 contains 11 residues. Germline CDR1 MNHEY, CDR2 SVGAGI. V was pared by 6 bases and J by 6 bases, with 2 bases of the junction left unmatched.